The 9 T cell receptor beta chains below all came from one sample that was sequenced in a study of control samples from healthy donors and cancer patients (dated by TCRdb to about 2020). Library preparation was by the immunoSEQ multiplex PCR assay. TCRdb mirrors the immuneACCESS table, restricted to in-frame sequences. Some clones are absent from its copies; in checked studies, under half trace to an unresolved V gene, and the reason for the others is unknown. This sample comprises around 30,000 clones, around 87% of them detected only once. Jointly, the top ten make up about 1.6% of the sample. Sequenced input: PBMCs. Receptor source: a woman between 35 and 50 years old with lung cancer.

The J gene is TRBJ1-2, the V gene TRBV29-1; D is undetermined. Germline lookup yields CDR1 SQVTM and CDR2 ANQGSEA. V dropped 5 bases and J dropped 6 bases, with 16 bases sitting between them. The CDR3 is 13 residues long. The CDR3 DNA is TGCAGCGTTCGTTCAACCGGGAGCCATGGCTACACCTTC. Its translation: CSVRSTGSHGYTF.

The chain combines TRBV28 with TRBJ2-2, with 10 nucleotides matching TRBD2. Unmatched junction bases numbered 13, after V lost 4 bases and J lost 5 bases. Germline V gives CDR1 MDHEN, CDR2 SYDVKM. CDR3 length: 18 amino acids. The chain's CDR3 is CASSSIPLAGVGTGELFF. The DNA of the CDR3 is TGTGCCAGCAGTTCCATACCCCTAGCGGGGGTTGGAACCGGGGAGCTGTTTTTT.

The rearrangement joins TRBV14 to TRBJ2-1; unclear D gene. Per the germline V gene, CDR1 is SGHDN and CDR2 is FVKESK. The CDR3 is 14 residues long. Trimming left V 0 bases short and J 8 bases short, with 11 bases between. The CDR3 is CASSQEVQLDEQFF. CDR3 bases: TGTGCCAGCAGCCAAGAAGTACAGCTCGATGAGCAGTTCTTC.

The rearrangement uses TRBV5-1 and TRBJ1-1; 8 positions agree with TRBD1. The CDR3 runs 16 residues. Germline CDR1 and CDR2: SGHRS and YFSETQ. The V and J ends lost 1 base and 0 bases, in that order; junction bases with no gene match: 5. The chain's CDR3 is CASSLQGAGLNTEAFF. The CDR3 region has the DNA TGCGCCAGCAGCTTGCAGGGGGCTGGCCTGAACACTGAAGCTTTCTTT.

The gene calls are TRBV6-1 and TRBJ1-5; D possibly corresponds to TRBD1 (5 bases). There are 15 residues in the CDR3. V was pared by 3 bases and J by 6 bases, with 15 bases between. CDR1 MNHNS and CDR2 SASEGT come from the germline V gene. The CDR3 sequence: CASSDHPEGLQPQHF. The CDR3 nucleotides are TGTGCCAGCAGTGATCACCCTGAGGGGCTTCAGCCCCAGCATTTT.

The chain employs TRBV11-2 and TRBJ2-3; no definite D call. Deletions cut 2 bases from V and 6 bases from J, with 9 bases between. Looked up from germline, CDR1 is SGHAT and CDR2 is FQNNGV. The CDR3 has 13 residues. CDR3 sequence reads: CASSLSLGDTQYF. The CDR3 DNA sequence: TGTGCCAGCAGCTTATCCCTGGGGGATACGCAGTATTTT.

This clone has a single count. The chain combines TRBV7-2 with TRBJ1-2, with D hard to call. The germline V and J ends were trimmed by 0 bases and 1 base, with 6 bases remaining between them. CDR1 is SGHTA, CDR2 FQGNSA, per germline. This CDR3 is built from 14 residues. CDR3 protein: CASSLATLNYGYTF. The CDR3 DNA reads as TGTGCCAGCAGCTTAGCTACTCTTAACTATGGCTACACCTTC.

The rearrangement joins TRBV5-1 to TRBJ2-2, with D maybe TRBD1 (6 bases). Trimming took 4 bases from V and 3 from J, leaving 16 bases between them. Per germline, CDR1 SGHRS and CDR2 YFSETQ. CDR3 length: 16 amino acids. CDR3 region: CASSLQVTGDTGELFF. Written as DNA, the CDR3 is TGCGCCAGCAGCCTCCAGGTGACAGGCGACACCGGGGAGCTGTTTTTT. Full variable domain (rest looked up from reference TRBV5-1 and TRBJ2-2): KAGVTQTPRYLIKTRGQQVTLSCSPISGHRSVSWYQQTPGQGLQFLFEYFSETQRNKGNFPGRFSGRQFSNSRSEMNVSTLELGDSALYLCASSLQVTGDTGELFFGEGSRLTVL.

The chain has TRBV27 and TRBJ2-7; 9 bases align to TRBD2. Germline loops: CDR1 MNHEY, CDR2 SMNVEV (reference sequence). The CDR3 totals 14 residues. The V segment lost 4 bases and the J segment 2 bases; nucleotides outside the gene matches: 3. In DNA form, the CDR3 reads TGTGCCAGCAGTTCCAGCGGGGGGACCTACGAGCAGTACTTC. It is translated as CASSSSGGTYEQYF.